These T cell receptor beta chains were read from a single sample in a study of shared clonotypes between healthy human individuals. Generated by immunoSEQ multiplex PCR, the TCRdb table keeps only in-frame clones and is missing some. The repertoire includes over 2 million clones, just under 95% of them detected once, and roughly 1.1% sits in the top ten. The sample comprised naive CD8+ T cells sorted from blood. Receptors were obtained from a man younger than 30 in good health. Each CDR3 is given with its conserved first and last residue. The D gene is left open where the match is weak. Clone size is given for some rows only: seen once, a few or many times, or a class if the clone is expanded.

abundance,d_gene,len,j_gene,v_gene,CDR3aa,CDR3nt
NA,TRBD1,17,TRBJ1-2,TRBV10-3,CAISEPTGKLANYGYTF,TGTGCCATCAGTGAGCCGACAGGGAAACTAGCTAACTATGGCTACACCTTC
NA,NA,15,TRBJ2-1,TRBV9,CASSVFTASYNEQFF,TGTGCCAGCAGCGTTTTTACAGCCTCCTACAATGAGCAGTTCTTC
NA,TRBD2,17,TRBJ2-2,TRBV7-9,CASSFPAGEHDTGELFF,TGTGCCAGCAGCTTTCCAGCGGGAGAGCACGACACCGGGGAGCTGTTTTTT
NA,NA,14,TRBJ1-1,TRBV5-5,CASSATMMNTEAFF,TGTGCCAGCAGCGCGACAATGATGAACACTGAAGCTTTCTTT
NA,TRBD1,17,TRBJ2-1,TRBV27,CASNGQGVLGGHNEQFF,TGTGCCAGCAACGGACAGGGGGTTTTAGGCGGGCACAATGAGCAGTTCTTC
NA,NA,14,TRBJ2-5,TRBV7-9,CASSLGSRGETQYF,TGTGCCAGCAGCTTAGGGAGCAGGGGAGAGACCCAGTACTTC
NA,TRBD1,16,TRBJ2-1,TRBV5-4,CATKITLQGIYNEQFF,TGTGCCACAAAAATCACGTTACAGGGGATCTACAATGAGCAGTTCTTC
NA,NA,14,TRBJ1-4,TRBV7-9,CASSRLEGDEKLFF,TGTGCCAGCAGCCGCCTAGAAGGTGACGAAAAACTGTTTTTT
once,NA,20,TRBJ2-1,TRBV5-1,CASSSGGLSSESADYNEQFF,TGCGCCAGCAGCTCTGGGGGGTTGTCTAGCGAGAGCGCGGATTACAATGAGCAGTTCTTC
once,NA,12,TRBJ1-2,TRBV5-1,CASREGNYGYTF,TGCGCCAGCAGGGAGGGAAACTATGGCTACACCTTC
NA,NA,14,TRBJ2-1,TRBV14,CASRGSSSYNEQFF,TGTGCCAGCAGGGGGTCAAGCTCCTACAATGAGCAGTTCTTC
NA,TRBD1,14,TRBJ2-7,TRBV9,CASSPRTGPYEQYF,TGTGCCAGCAGCCCCCGGACAGGGCCCTACGAGCAGTACTTC
NA,NA,16,TRBJ2-7,TRBV5-1,CASSGNVHGFDYEQYF,TGCGCCAGCAGCGGGAACGTGCACGGTTTCGACTACGAGCAGTACTTC
NA,NA,12,TRBJ2-7,TRBV10-1,CASSETLYEQYF,TGCGCCAGCAGTGAGACCCTTTACGAGCAGTACTTC
once,TRBD1,15,TRBJ1-2,TRBV6-6,CASRLDRQGNYGYTF,TGTGCCAGCAGACTCGACAGACAGGGGAACTATGGCTACACCTTC
NA,NA,13,TRBJ1-6,TRBV30,CASVTGYNSPLHF,TGTGCCTCAGTGACAGGCTATAATTCACCCCTCCACTTT
NA,TRBD2,15,TRBJ2-2,TRBV5-1,CASSFGTSQPGELFF,TGCGCCAGCAGCTTCGGGACTAGTCAGCCCGGGGAGCTGTTTTTT
NA,NA,14,TRBJ2-7,TRBV30,CAWSWGDTAVEQYF,TGTGCCTGGAGTTGGGGGGATACGGCGGTCGAGCAGTACTTC
NA,TRBD2,17,TRBJ2-2,TRBV27,CASSTRSGGISTGELFF,TGTGCCAGCAGTACCCGGAGCGGGGGAATTTCCACCGGGGAGCTGTTTTTT
once,TRBD1,14,TRBJ2-7,TRBV2,CASSRDSSTKEQYF,TGTGCCAGCAGTCGGGACAGCTCTACGAAAGAGCAGTACTTC
NA,NA,11,TRBJ1-1,TRBV29-1,CSVWAGTEAFF,TGCAGCGTCTGGGCGGGCACTGAAGCTTTCTTT
NA,TRBD1,16,TRBJ1-2,TRBV6-5,CASSYGQDFFFYGYTF,TGTGCCAGCAGTTATGGACAGGATTTCTTTTTCTATGGCTACACCTTC
NA,TRBD1,15,TRBJ1-2,TRBV7-9,CASSSQGGENYGYTF,TGTGCCAGCAGCTCCCAGGGGGGGGAGAACTATGGCTACACCTTC
NA,TRBD1,16,TRBJ1-3,TRBV30,CAWSPPGQYSGNTIYF,TGTGCCTGGAGTCCGCCGGGACAGTACTCTGGAAACACCATATATTTT
NA,NA,15,TRBJ2-1,TRBV6-5,CASSYSNGGYNEQFF,TGTGCCAGCAGTTACTCGAATGGGGGGTACAATGAGCAGTTCTTC
NA,NA,16,TRBJ1-6,TRBV7-2,CASSSYKLLRGSPLHF,TGTGCCAGCAGCTCCTACAAACTACTCAGAGGTTCACCCCTCCACTTT
NA,NA,15,TRBJ1-5,TRBV12-1,CASTQIGPCGQPQHF,TGTGCCAGCACCCAAATAGGTCCGTGCGGTCAGCCCCAGCATTTT
NA,TRBD2,14,TRBJ2-1,TRBV7-9,CASSRGGSYNEQFF,TGTGCCAGCAGCCGGGGGGGCTCCTACAATGAGCAGTTCTTC
NA,NA,13,TRBJ1-1,TRBV11-2,CASSPGWATEAFF,TGTGCCAGCAGCCCGGGCTGGGCCACTGAAGCTTTCTTT
NA,TRBD1,16,TRBJ1-1,TRBV5-1,CASSLKGQGFGAEAFF,TGCGCCAGCAGCTTGAAAGGACAGGGGTTTGGAGCTGAAGCTTTCTTT
NA,TRBD1,15,TRBJ2-2,TRBV15,CATRSGQGVSGELFF,TGTGCCACCAGATCGGGACAGGGGGTATCCGGGGAGCTGTTTTTT
NA,TRBD1,16,TRBJ1-2,TRBV6-1,CASSEPGTDSNYGYTF,TGTGCCAGCAGTGAACCTGGGACAGACTCCAACTATGGCTACACCTTC
NA,TRBD2,15,TRBJ2-7,TRBV4-1,CASSQRASGTYEQYF,TGCGCCAGCAGCCAAAGGGCTAGCGGAACCTACGAGCAGTACTTC
NA,TRBD1,13,TRBJ2-7,TRBV15,CATRTGLSYEQYF,TGTGCCACCAGGACAGGGCTCTCCTACGAGCAGTACTTC
NA,NA,18,TRBJ2-4,TRBV5-3,CARSLVRSPTLAKNIQYF,TGTGCCAGAAGCTTGGTGAGGTCCCCAACTCTAGCCAAAAACATTCAGTACTTC
NA,TRBD1,18,TRBJ1-6,TRBV6-1,CASSELGRGQAYNSPLHF,TGTGCCAGCAGTGAATTAGGGAGGGGGCAGGCGTATAATTCACCCCTCCACTTT
NA,TRBD2,15,TRBJ2-7,TRBV27,CASTYSGGAFYEQYF,TGTGCCAGCACCTATAGCGGGGGGGCCTTCTACGAGCAGTACTTC
NA,TRBD1,13,TRBJ2-5,TRBV30,CAWSPGGIETQYF,TGTGCCTGGAGCCCAGGGGGCATCGAGACCCAGTACTTC
NA,NA,16,TRBJ1-4,TRBV7-8,CASSLDQGRANEKLFF,TGTGCCAGCAGCTTAGACCAGGGTCGCGCTAATGAAAAACTGTTTTTT
NA,NA,14,TRBJ2-6,TRBV9,CASSVRYGANVLTF,TGTGCCAGCAGCGTGCGTTACGGGGCCAACGTCCTGACTTTC
NA,NA,13,TRBJ2-7,TRBV6-1,CASSVGISYEQYF,TGTGCCAGCTCCGTGGGAATCTCCTACGAGCAGTACTTC
NA,NA,15,TRBJ2-4,TRBV6-9,CASSGIHSAKNIQYF,TGTGCCAGCAGTGGGATCCATTCAGCCAAAAACATTCAGTACTTC
NA,NA,14,TRBJ2-1,TRBV4-1,CASSQTDSYNEQFF,TGCGCCAGCAGCCAGACGGACAGTTACAATGAGCAGTTCTTC
NA,TRBD2,16,TRBJ2-2,TRBV11-2,CASSLVGEGRTGELFF,TGTGCCAGCAGCTTAGTGGGGGAGGGCCGGACCGGGGAGCTGTTTTTT
NA,TRBD1,11,TRBJ2-4,TRBV29-1,CSPEVRQGQYF,TGCAGCCCCGAAGTACGACAGGGACAGTACTTC
NA,NA,14,TRBJ1-1,TRBV29-1,CSVEEEGMNTEAFF,TGCAGCGTTGAAGAGGAAGGGATGAACACTGAAGCTTTCTTT
NA,NA,14,TRBJ1-2,TRBV12-5,CASGRPGTEYGYTF,TGTGCTAGTGGCCGCCCCGGGACGGAGTATGGCTACACCTTC
NA,NA,13,TRBJ2-1,TRBV27,CASSFNGPNEQFF,TGTGCCAGCAGTTTCAATGGACCCAATGAGCAGTTCTTC